These T cell receptor beta chains were read from a single sample in a study of blood T cell repertoires in COVID-19. Assay: immunoSEQ multiplex PCR; the TCRdb copy retains only in-frame clones and omits some. The sample consists of roughly 320,000 clones, roughly nine tenths of them appearing once. Sequencing was carried out using PBMCs or T cells enriched from blood (not recorded which). Source of these receptors: a woman in her twenties or thirties who had been exposed to COVID-19. Both conserved end residues are part of each CDR3. D genes are given only for firm matches. Only part of the rows carry a size: once, few, many, or a class if the clone is expanded.

j_call: TRBJ2-7
d_call: TRBD2
clone_size: NA
v_call: TRBV11-2
cdr3_aa: CASSIVLADYEQYF
cdr3_nt: TGTGCCAGCAGCATCGTCCTAGCGGACTACGAGCAGTACTTC

j_call: TRBJ2-1
d_call: NA
clone_size: NA
v_call: TRBV7-9
cdr3_aa: CASSFGGVHEQFF
cdr3_nt: TGTGCCAGCAGCTTCGGAGGCGTCCATGAGCAGTTCTTC

j_call: TRBJ1-1
d_call: NA
clone_size: NA
v_call: TRBV5-1
cdr3_aa: CASSSGAGGKNTEAFF
cdr3_nt: TGCGCCAGCAGCTCTGGAGCGGGGGGGAAGAACACTGAAGCTTTCTTT

j_call: TRBJ1-1
d_call: TRBD1
clone_size: NA
v_call: TRBV10-3
cdr3_aa: CAISRQGEVGTEAFF
cdr3_nt: TGTGCCATCAGTCGGCAGGGGGAGGTTGGCACTGAAGCTTTCTTT

j_call: TRBJ2-5
d_call: TRBD2
clone_size: NA
v_call: TRBV12-3/TRBV12-4
cdr3_aa: CASSFGGGAQYF
cdr3_nt: TGTGCCAGCAGTTTTGGCGGGGGGGCCCAGTACTTC

j_call: TRBJ1-6
d_call: TRBD1
clone_size: NA
v_call: TRBV4-1
cdr3_aa: CASSEKGIGQGYNSPLHF
cdr3_nt: TGCGCCAGCAGCGAAAAGGGGATCGGACAGGGATATAATTCACCCCTCCACTTT

j_call: TRBJ2-5
d_call: TRBD2
clone_size: once
v_call: TRBV29-1
cdr3_aa: CSVDRGGPETQYF
cdr3_nt: TGCAGCGTTGACCGCGGGGGACCAGAGACCCAGTACTTC

j_call: TRBJ1-2
d_call: NA
clone_size: NA
v_call: TRBV5-1
cdr3_aa: CASSDGLYYGYTF
cdr3_nt: TGCGCCAGCAGCGACGGACTTTACTATGGCTACACCTTC

j_call: TRBJ1-2
d_call: NA
clone_size: NA
v_call: TRBV9
cdr3_aa: CASSTSRGGPNYGYTF
cdr3_nt: TGTGCCAGCAGCACCTCCCGGGGGGGCCCTAACTATGGCTACACCTTC

j_call: TRBJ1-5
d_call: NA
clone_size: NA
v_call: TRBV6-5
cdr3_aa: CASRVTGSRQPQHF
cdr3_nt: TGTGCCAGCAGGGTAACAGGGTCAAGGCAGCCCCAGCATTTT

j_call: TRBJ1-1
d_call: TRBD1
clone_size: NA
v_call: TRBV4-2
cdr3_aa: CASSQVAQGAVNTEAFF
cdr3_nt: TGTGCCAGCAGCCAAGTCGCGCAGGGGGCTGTGAACACTGAAGCTTTCTTT

j_call: TRBJ2-7
d_call: TRBD1
clone_size: NA
v_call: TRBV4-1
cdr3_aa: CASSHSDRPYEQYF
cdr3_nt: TGCGCCAGCAGTCACTCGGACAGGCCCTACGAGCAGTACTTC

j_call: TRBJ1-6
d_call: TRBD1
clone_size: NA
v_call: TRBV7-2
cdr3_aa: CASSLAGTGPSPLHF
cdr3_nt: TGTGCCAGCAGCTTAGCCGGGACAGGGCCTTCACCCCTCCACTTT

j_call: TRBJ2-7
d_call: TRBD2
clone_size: few
v_call: TRBV20-1
cdr3_aa: CSASNAGLAAYEQYF
cdr3_nt: TGCAGTGCTAGTAACGCAGGACTAGCGGCCTACGAGCAGTACTTC

j_call: TRBJ1-6
d_call: NA
clone_size: NA
v_call: TRBV6-2/TRBV6-3
cdr3_aa: CASSYSGHADSPLHF
cdr3_nt: TGTGCCAGCAGTTACTCGGGACATGCAGATTCACCCCTCCACTTT

j_call: TRBJ1-2
d_call: TRBD1
clone_size: NA
v_call: TRBV7-2
cdr3_aa: CASSSRDRGPYGYTF
cdr3_nt: TGTGCCAGCAGCTCAAGGGACAGGGGGCCCTATGGCTACACCTTC

j_call: TRBJ2-5
d_call: TRBD1
clone_size: NA
v_call: TRBV5-5
cdr3_aa: CASSLGDRVWGQETQYF
cdr3_nt: TGTGCCAGCAGCTTGGGGGACAGGGTTTGGGGTCAAGAGACCCAGTACTTC

j_call: TRBJ1-2
d_call: NA
clone_size: NA
v_call: TRBV2
cdr3_aa: CATYQRGGSYGYTF
cdr3_nt: TGTGCCACGTACCAAAGGGGGGGCTCCTATGGCTACACCTTC

j_call: TRBJ1-3
d_call: TRBD1
clone_size: once
v_call: TRBV19
cdr3_aa: CASSLPTGPGNTIYF
cdr3_nt: TGTGCCAGTAGTCTCCCGACAGGGCCTGGAAACACCATATATTTT

j_call: TRBJ2-7
d_call: TRBD1
clone_size: few
v_call: TRBV7-6
cdr3_aa: CASSLRTGLYEQYF
cdr3_nt: TGTGCCAGCAGCCTACGGACAGGGCTCTACGAGCAGTACTTC

j_call: TRBJ2-5
d_call: TRBD2
clone_size: NA
v_call: TRBV6-5
cdr3_aa: CAASWAGGQETQYF
cdr3_nt: TGTGCCGCCTCGTGGGCGGGGGGGCAAGAGACCCAGTACTTC

j_call: TRBJ1-6
d_call: NA
clone_size: NA
v_call: TRBV6-5
cdr3_aa: CASSPTGNSPLHF
cdr3_nt: TGTGCCAGCAGTCCTACAGGGAATTCACCCCTCCACTTT

j_call: TRBJ1-1
d_call: TRBD1
clone_size: NA
v_call: TRBV2
cdr3_aa: CASSDGTENTEAFF
cdr3_nt: TGTGCCAGCAGTGATGGGACAGAGAACACTGAAGCTTTCTTT

j_call: TRBJ2-1
d_call: TRBD2
clone_size: NA
v_call: TRBV27
cdr3_aa: CASRGIAGSSYNEQFF
cdr3_nt: TGTGCCAGCAGGGGAATAGCGGGGAGCTCCTACAATGAGCAGTTCTTC

j_call: TRBJ1-5
d_call: TRBD1
clone_size: few
v_call: TRBV18
cdr3_aa: CASSPGQGSPSNQPQHF
cdr3_nt: TGTGCCAGCTCCCCCGGACAGGGAAGTCCTAGCAATCAGCCCCAGCATTTT

j_call: TRBJ1-4
d_call: TRBD1
clone_size: NA
v_call: TRBV6-1
cdr3_aa: CASSSPGTGDEKLFF
cdr3_nt: TGTGCCAGCAGTTCCCCCGGGACAGGGGATGAAAAACTGTTTTTT

j_call: TRBJ1-5
d_call: NA
clone_size: NA
v_call: TRBV28
cdr3_aa: CASSSSDRFRAISPQHF
cdr3_nt: TGTGCCAGCAGTTCTTCAGACAGGTTCAGGGCAATCAGCCCCCAGCATTTT

j_call: TRBJ1-5
d_call: NA
clone_size: NA
v_call: TRBV6-5
cdr3_aa: CASRPTGIRQPQHF
cdr3_nt: TGTGCCAGCAGACCAACAGGGATACGACAGCCCCAGCATTTT

j_call: TRBJ1-2
d_call: NA
clone_size: NA
v_call: TRBV2
cdr3_aa: CASSESAVIYGYTF
cdr3_nt: TGTGCCAGCAGTGAAAGCGCCGTAATCTATGGCTACACCTTC

j_call: TRBJ2-7
d_call: NA
clone_size: NA
v_call: TRBV12-3/TRBV12-4
cdr3_aa: CASRISLSYEQYF
cdr3_nt: TGTGCCAGCAGGATTAGTCTTTCCTACGAGCAGTACTTC

j_call: TRBJ2-2
d_call: NA
clone_size: NA
v_call: TRBV4-2
cdr3_aa: CASSQVRGYTGELFF
cdr3_nt: TGTGCCAGCAGCCAAGTTCGGGGGTACACCGGGGAGCTGTTTTTT

j_call: TRBJ1-5
d_call: NA
clone_size: once
v_call: TRBV19
cdr3_aa: CASSIPGVANQPQHF
cdr3_nt: TGTGCCAGTAGTATACCGGGAGTGGCAAATCAGCCCCAGCATTTT

j_call: TRBJ2-7
d_call: NA
clone_size: NA
v_call: TRBV11-2
cdr3_aa: CASSPIRRYEQYF
cdr3_nt: TGTGCCAGCAGCCCCATCCGCCGGTACGAGCAGTACTTC

j_call: TRBJ2-1
d_call: NA
clone_size: NA
v_call: TRBV3-1/TRBV3-2
cdr3_aa: CASSRYDGVRNEQFF
cdr3_nt: TGTGCCAGCAGTCGCTACGACGGGGTGCGGAATGAGCAGTTCTTC

j_call: TRBJ2-1
d_call: TRBD1
clone_size: NA
v_call: TRBV5-4
cdr3_aa: CASSLKDREVGQFF
cdr3_nt: TGTGCCAGCAGCTTGAAGGACAGGGAAGTTGGGCAGTTCTTC

j_call: TRBJ1-1
d_call: NA
clone_size: NA
v_call: TRBV4-1
cdr3_aa: CASSQELRTDEAFF
cdr3_nt: TGCGCCAGCAGCCAAGAGTTGCGGACAGATGAAGCTTTCTTT

j_call: TRBJ1-6
d_call: NA
clone_size: NA
v_call: TRBV5-1
cdr3_aa: CASSLKRDSPLHF
cdr3_nt: TGCGCCAGCAGCTTGAAAAGAGATTCACCCCTCCACTTT

j_call: TRBJ1-6
d_call: NA
clone_size: NA
v_call: TRBV6-6
cdr3_aa: CASSSYRNSPLHF
cdr3_nt: TGTGCCAGCAGTTCGTACAGGAATTCACCCCTCCACTTT